Reported below is one T cell receptor (beta chain). These data belong to a study of blood T cell repertoires in COVID-19. On the study more broadly: Samples taken during acute and convalescent COVID-19 were collected in the United States, Italy and Spain. Nucleic acid was either cDNA or gDNA, and it came from T cells, B-cell-depleted T cells, or PBMCs.

Trimming at V came to 7 bases and at J to 2 bases, leaving 18 bases not matched to a gene. The V gene's germline CDR1 is MNHEY and CDR2 SMNVEV (reference sequence). CDR3 length equals 18 residues. Seattle participants joined during active infection and were tracked over time. Per the original methods: Amplification with reference gene primers provided the estimates of nucleated cell counts. Clones were sequenced by immunoSEQ multiplex PCR, and TCRdb holds only the in-frame ones, with some missing. Clone size and V and J calls were adopted from that table, with D and trimming inferred from the DNA. The table has approximately 400,000 clones, 70% to 90% seen once.

This sequence originates from a woman aged 45-65 years with COVID-19, enrolled during active disease. The chain joins TRBV27 to TRBJ2-5; 8 bases line up with TRBD2. Sequenced sample: peripheral blood. The CDR3 loop reads CASTFVVSGGPRQETQYF. CDR3 nucleotide sequence: TGTGCCAGCACTTTCGTGGTTTCGGGGGGGCCCAGGCAAGAGACCCAGTACTTC.